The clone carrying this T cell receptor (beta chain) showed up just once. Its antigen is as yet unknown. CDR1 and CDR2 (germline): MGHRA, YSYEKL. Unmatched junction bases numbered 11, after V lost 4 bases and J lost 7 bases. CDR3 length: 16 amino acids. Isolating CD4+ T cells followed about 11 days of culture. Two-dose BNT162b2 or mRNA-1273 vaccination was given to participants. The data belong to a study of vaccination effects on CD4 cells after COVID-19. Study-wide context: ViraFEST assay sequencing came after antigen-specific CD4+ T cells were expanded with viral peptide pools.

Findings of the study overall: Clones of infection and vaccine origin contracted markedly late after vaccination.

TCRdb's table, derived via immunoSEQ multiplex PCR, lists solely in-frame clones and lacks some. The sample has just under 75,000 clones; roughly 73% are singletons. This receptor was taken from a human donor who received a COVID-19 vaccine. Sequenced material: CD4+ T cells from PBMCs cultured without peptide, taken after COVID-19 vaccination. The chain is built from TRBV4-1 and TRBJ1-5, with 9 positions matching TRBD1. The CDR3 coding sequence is TGCGCCAGCAGCCCCCGGACAGGGGTAGGTGAACAGCCCCAGCATTTT. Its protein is CASSPRTGVGEQPQHF.